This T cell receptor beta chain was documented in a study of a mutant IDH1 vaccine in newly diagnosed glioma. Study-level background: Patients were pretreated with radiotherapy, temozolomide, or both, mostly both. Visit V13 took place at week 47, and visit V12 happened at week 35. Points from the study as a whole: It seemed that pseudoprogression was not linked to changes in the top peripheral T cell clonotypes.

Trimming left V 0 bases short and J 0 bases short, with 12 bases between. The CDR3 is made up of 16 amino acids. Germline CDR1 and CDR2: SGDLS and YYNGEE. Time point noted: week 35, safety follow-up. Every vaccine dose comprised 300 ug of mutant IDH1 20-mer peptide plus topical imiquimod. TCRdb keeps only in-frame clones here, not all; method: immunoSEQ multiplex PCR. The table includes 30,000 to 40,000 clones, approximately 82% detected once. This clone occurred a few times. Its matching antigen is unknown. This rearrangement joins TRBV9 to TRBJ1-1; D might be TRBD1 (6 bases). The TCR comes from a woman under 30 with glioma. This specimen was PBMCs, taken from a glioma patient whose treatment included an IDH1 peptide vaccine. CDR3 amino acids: CASSVVGGTMNTEAFF. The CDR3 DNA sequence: TGTGCCAGCAGCGTAGTTGGAGGGACAATGAACACTGAAGCTTTCTTT.